This T cell receptor beta chain was captured in a study of T cells in localized non-small cell lung cancer. Germline V gene data show CDR1 as LGHNA and CDR2 as YNFKEQ. This CDR3 is 15 amino acids long. J was trimmed by 1 base and V by 4 bases; bases with no gene match: 4. Points on this clone: Its target is not known.

Overall study results and limits: Median detection of top 100 tumor clones in adjacent lung was around 60 clones.

The protocol was immunoSEQ multiplex PCR, while the TCRdb copy is restricted to in-frame clones and leaves out a portion. This table holds 35,000 to 40,000 clones, approximately 94% found once. This sequence originates from a female donor at least 60 years old with stage I lung adenocarcinoma. Sequencing was performed on peripheral blood, taken before any cancer treatment. The chain has TRBV4-2 and TRBJ1-1; 9 bases agree with TRBD1. The chain's CDR3 is CASSPWTGANTEAFF. The CDR3 region has the DNA TGTGCCAGCAGCCCGTGGACAGGGGCGAACACTGAAGCTTTCTTT.